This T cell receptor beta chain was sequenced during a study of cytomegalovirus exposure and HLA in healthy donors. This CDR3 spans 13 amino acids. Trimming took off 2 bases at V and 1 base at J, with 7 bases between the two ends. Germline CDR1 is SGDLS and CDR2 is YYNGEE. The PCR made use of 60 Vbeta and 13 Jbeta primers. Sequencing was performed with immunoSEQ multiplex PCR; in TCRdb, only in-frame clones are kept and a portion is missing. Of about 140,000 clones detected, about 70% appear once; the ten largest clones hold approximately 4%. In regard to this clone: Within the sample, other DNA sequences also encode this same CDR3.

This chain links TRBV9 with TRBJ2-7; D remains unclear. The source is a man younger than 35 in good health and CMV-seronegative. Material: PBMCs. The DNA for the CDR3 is TGTGCCAGCAGCGTGTCCGGGTCCTACGAGCAGTACTTC. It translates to CASSVSGSYEQYF.